This passage covers 6 T cell receptor beta chains from one sample sequenced in a study of blood T cell repertoires in COVID-19. Repertoires were generated with immunoSEQ multiplex PCR, while TCRdb's copy carries only in-frame clones and drops some. The repertoire has approximately 400,000 clones, roughly 90% of them found once; the top ten carry more than 0.95%. The sequenced sample consisted of peripheral blood. Source of these receptors: a man aged 40-49 years with acute or convalescent COVID-19.

Notes on this clone: Other DNA sequences in the sample encode the same CDR3. V and J are TRBV29-1 and TRBJ1-1, with D unresolved. V was trimmed by 4 bases and J by 1 base, leaving 4 bases between them. Germline V gene sequence: CDR1 SQVTM, CDR2 ANQGSEA. The CDR3 sequence is 11 residues long. CDR3 nucleotides: TGCAGCGTTGGTCGGAACACTGAAGCTTTCTTT. It codes for CSVGRNTEAFF.

The V and J genes are TRBV14 and TRBJ2-5; D is perhaps TRBD1 (5 bases). The length of the CDR3 is 16 residues. V was clipped by 2 bases and J by 3 bases, with 16 bases between them. CDR1 and CDR2 (germline): SGHDN, FVKESK. DNA of the CDR3: TGTGCCAGCAGCCAAAAGGGGCTGATGTCGAAAGAGACCCAGTACTTC. Its protein product is CASSQKGLMSKETQYF.

This chain uses TRBV11-2 with TRBJ2-2, with 7 bases fitting TRBD1. Germline V lookup: CDR1 SGHAT, CDR2 FQNNGV. CDR3 length: 15 amino acids. V was pared by 1 base and J by 4 bases, with 3 bases of the junction left unmatched. The CDR3 region is CASSLASGGTGELFF. CDR3 in DNA: TGTGCCAGCAGCTTAGCGTCAGGGGGCACCGGGGAGCTGTTTTTT. The full variable domain, its missing parts supplied by reference TRBV11-2 and TRBJ2-2, is EAGVAQSPRYKIIEKRQSVAFWCNPISGHATLYWYQQILGQGPKLLIQFQNNGVVDDSQLPKDRFSAERLKGVDSTLKIQPAKLEDSAVYLCASSLASGGTGELFFGEGSRLTVL.

This chain joins TRBV25-1 and TRBJ1-4; D remains ambiguous. Germline CDR1 is MGHDK and CDR2 is SYGVNS. The length of the CDR3 is 14 residues. V was trimmed by 0 bases and J by 3 bases, leaving 5 bases between them. CDR3 sequence reads: CASSEYGANEKLFF. CDR3 coding DNA: TGTGCCAGCAGTGAATACGGGGCTAATGAAAAACTGTTTTTT.

This clone was counted between two and nine times. The V gene is TRBV28, the J gene TRBJ1-3, with D tentatively TRBD1 (5 bases). Germline loops: CDR1 MDHEN, CDR2 SYDVKM. This CDR3 is 14 amino acids long. V lost 3 bases to trimming and J lost 4 bases, with 10 bases between them. The CDR3 here is CASSFAGGGNTIYF. CDR3 coding DNA: TGTGCCAGCAGTTTCGCGGGGGGGGGAAACACCATATATTTT.

The chain joins TRBV15 to TRBJ1-2; D ambiguous. V lost 1 base to trimming and J lost 6 bases, with 9 bases between them. Germline assignment: CDR1 LNHNV and CDR2 YYDKDF (reference sequence). The CDR3 is 13 amino acids. CDR3 coding DNA: TGTGCCACCAGCAGAGGATCGGGGAATGGCTACACCTTC. This codes for CATSRGSGNGYTF.